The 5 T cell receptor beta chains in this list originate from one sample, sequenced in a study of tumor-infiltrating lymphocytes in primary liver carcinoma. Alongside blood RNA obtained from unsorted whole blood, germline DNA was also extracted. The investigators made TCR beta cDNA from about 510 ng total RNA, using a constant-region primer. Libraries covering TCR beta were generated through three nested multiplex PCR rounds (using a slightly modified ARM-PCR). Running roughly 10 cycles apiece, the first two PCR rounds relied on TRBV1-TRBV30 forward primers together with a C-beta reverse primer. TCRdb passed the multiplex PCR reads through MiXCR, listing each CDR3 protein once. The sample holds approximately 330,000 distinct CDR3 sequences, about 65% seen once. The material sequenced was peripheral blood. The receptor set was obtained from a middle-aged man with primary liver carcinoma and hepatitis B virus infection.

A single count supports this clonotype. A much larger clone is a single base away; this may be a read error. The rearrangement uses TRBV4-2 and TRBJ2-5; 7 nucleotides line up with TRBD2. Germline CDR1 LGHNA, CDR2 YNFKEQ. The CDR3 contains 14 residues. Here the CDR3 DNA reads TGTGCCAGCAGCCAAGTTAGCGGGCAAGAGACCCGGTACTTC. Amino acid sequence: CASSQVSGQETRYF.

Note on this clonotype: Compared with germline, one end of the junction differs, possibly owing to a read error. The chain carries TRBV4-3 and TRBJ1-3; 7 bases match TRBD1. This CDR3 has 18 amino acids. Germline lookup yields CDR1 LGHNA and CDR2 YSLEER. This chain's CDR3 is CASSQYWAGGASGNTIYF. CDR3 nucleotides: TGCGCTAGCAGCCAATATTGGGCAGGGGGAGCCTCTGGAAACACCATATATTTT.

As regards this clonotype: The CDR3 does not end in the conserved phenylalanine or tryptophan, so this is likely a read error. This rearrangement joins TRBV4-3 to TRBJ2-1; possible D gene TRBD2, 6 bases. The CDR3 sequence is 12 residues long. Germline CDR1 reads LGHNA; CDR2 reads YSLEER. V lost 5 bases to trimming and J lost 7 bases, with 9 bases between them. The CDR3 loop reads CASSGSGNEQFL. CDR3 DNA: TGCGCCAGCAGCGGTAGCGGTAATGAGCAGTTCTTA.

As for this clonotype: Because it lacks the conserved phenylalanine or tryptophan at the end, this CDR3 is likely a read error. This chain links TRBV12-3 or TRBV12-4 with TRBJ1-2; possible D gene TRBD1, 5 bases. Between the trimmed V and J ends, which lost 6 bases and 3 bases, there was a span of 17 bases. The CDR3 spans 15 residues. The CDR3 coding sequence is TGTGCCAGCAGCCACCCCTTGGGGCTTCACTATGGCTACACCATC. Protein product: CASSHPLGLHYGYTI.

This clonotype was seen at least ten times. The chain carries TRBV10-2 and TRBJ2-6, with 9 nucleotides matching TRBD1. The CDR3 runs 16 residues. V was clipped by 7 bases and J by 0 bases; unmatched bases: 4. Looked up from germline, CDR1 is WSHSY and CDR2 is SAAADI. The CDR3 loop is CASTQGANSGANVLTF. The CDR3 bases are TGCGCCAGCACACAGGGGGCTAACTCTGGGGCCAACGTCCTGACTTTC.